Presented here are 7 T cell receptor beta chains from one specimen sequenced in a study of blood T cell repertoires in COVID-19. Using immunoSEQ multiplex PCR, the repertoire was profiled, and TCRdb retains in-frame clones only, with some absent. The sample includes over 250,000 clones, 90% of them seen just once. Sequencing was done on a sample of PBMCs or T cells enriched from blood (not recorded which). These receptors came from a woman aged 30 to 39 who had recovered from COVID-19.

This chain links TRBV7-9 with TRBJ1-3; the D is unclear. Trimming shortened V by 5 bases and J by 0 bases, and 11 bases separated the two germline ends. In germline, CDR1 is SEHNR, CDR2 FQNEAQ (reference sequence). The CDR3 is 15 residues long. Here the CDR3 reads CASSADGFSGNTIYF. As DNA, the CDR3 is TGTGCCAGCAGCGCCGACGGGTTCTCTGGAAACACCATATATTTT. The entire variable domain, with the rest obtained from reference TRBV7-9 and TRBJ1-3, is as follows: DTGVSQNPRHKITKRGQNVTFRCDPISEHNRLYWYRQTLGQGPEFLTYFQNEAQLEKSRLLSDRFSAERPKGSFSTLEIQRTEQGDSAMYLCASSADGFSGNTIYFGEGSWLTVV.

The chain has TRBV18 and TRBJ2-1, with 12 bases aligning to TRBD2. Germline V lookup: CDR1 KGHSH, CDR2 LQKENI. V dropped 0 bases and J dropped 7; count of bases not matched to a gene: 4. The CDR3 loop spans 16 amino acids. CDR3 sequence reads: CASSPPLAGGSNEQFF. CDR3 sequence (DNA): TGTGCCAGCTCACCACCTCTAGCGGGAGGGTCTAATGAGCAGTTCTTC.

The chain couples TRBV5-1 to TRBJ2-3; TRBD2 matches 14 bases. CDR1 and CDR2 (germline): SGHRS, YFSETQ. J lost 1 base, V lost 8 bases, and 3 bases had no gene match. This CDR3 has 15 amino acids. CDR3 protein: CASQGLAGGTDTQYF. The CDR3 nucleotides are TGCGCCAGTCAGGGACTAGCGGGAGGCACAGATACGCAGTATTTT. The variable domain in full, with the rest retrieved from reference TRBV5-1 and TRBJ2-3, is KAGVTQTPRYLIKTRGQQVTLSCSPISGHRSVSWYQQTPGQGLQFLFEYFSETQRNKGNFPGRFSGRQFSNSRSEMNVSTLELGDSALYLCASQGLAGGTDTQYFGPGTRLTVL.

This rearrangement joins TRBV5-4 to TRBJ2-1; the match to TRBD2 covers 13 bases. J gave up 6 bases and V 0 bases, and 3 bases lay outside the gene matches. Germline CDR1 reads SGHNT; CDR2 reads YYREEE (reference sequence). CDR3 length equals 16 residues. CDR3 region: CASSLGTSGRANEQFF. In nucleotides, the CDR3 is TGTGCCAGCAGCTTGGGAACTAGCGGGAGGGCCAATGAGCAGTTCTTC. The complete variable domain, with remaining parts taken from reference TRBV5-4 and TRBJ2-1, reads ETGVTQSPTHLIKTRGQQVTLRCSSQSGHNTVSWYQQALGQGPQFIFQYYREEENGRGNFPPRFSGLQFPNYSSELNVNALELDDSALYLCASSLGTSGRANEQFFGPGTRLTVL.

This chain links TRBV5-1 with TRBJ2-5, with TRBD2 matching over 11 bases. The V gene's germline CDR1 is SGHRS and CDR2 YFSETQ. The V and J ends lost 5 bases and 4 bases, in that order; junction bases with no gene match: 10. CDR3 length equals 16 residues. DNA for the CDR3: TGCGCCAGCAGTTTTCGACTAGCGGGAAACTTAGAGACCCAGTACTTC. The encoded protein is CASSFRLAGNLETQYF.

In this sample, this clone turned up once. This chain uses TRBV19 with TRBJ1-5; 7 nucleotides line up with TRBD1. Germline V gives CDR1 LNHDA, CDR2 SQIVND (reference sequence). CDR3 length: 13 amino acids. Germline trimming cut 4 bases from V and 8 bases from J; bases unmatched to any gene: 5. This CDR3 reads CASSTDRSKPQHF. The CDR3, as DNA: TGTGCCAGTAGTACGGACAGGAGCAAGCCCCAGCATTTT.

The DNA for the CDR3 is TGTGCCAGCAGTAATTCGGTGATGGCTGAAGCTTTCTTT. Translating gives CASSNSVMAEAFF. The J gene is TRBJ1-1, the V gene TRBV27, with D unclear. This CDR3 contains 13 residues. The germline V gene encodes CDR1 MNHEY and CDR2 SMNVEV (reference sequence). V was shortened by 5 bases and J by 6 bases, with 13 bases between the two germline ends.